This TCR beta chain was recorded in a study of T cells after yellow fever vaccination. General study findings and limits: Overall, a small share of clonotypes was seen in both CD4 and CD8 compartments. Reappearing after the booster were most of the clones from primary vaccination (96% CD4, about 88% CD8). Weaker, the secondary response peaked sooner, at day 5 versus 15.

Worth noting for this clonotype: Its antigen is still unknown.

The germline V gene has CDR1 DFQATT and CDR2 SNEGSKA (reference sequence). V was cut by 6 bases and J by 1 base, with 13 bases left in between. The length of the CDR3 is 14 residues. The 5'RACE template-switching step produced TCR cDNA and added a universal primer site and UMIs. In TCRdb, the 5' RACE reads were re-called with MiXCR into one record per CDR3 protein. The sample includes some 560,000 distinct CDR3 sequences, over 15% seen only once; the top ten take 13% to 15%. Here the sequenced sample was PBMCs, taken 15 days after the yellow fever booster vaccination. The receptor was isolated from a man under 40 who received the YFV17D yellow fever vaccine. The chain uses TRBV20-1 and TRBJ1-5; D might be TRBD1 (6 bases). CDR3 sequence reads: CSALQGESNQPQHF. Here the CDR3 DNA reads TGCAGTGCCTTACAGGGTGAAAGCAATCAGCCCCAGCATTTT.